This TCR beta chain was sequenced for a study of cytomegalovirus exposure and HLA in healthy donors. Study at large: In an earlier analysis, some 110 million unique TCR beta sequences were found from some 180 million T cells.

Donors sampled were nominally healthy, though unrecorded immune exposures were likely. Primers included in the PCR were 60 Vbeta and 13 Jbeta primers. Sequencing was performed with immunoSEQ multiplex PCR; in TCRdb, only in-frame clones are kept and a portion is missing. Of under 150,000 clones listed, around 72% are singletons. Of note for this clone: The target antigen is unknown.

Regarding the study as a whole: The study labeled fewer than 200 TCR beta chains cytomegalovirus-associated. TCR beta sequences reportedly predicted most subjects' HLA-A and HLA-B alleles accurately.

Sequencing was performed on PBMCs. This clonotype originated in a woman aged 40-49 years in good health and CMV-seronegative.

The CDR3: CASTRQGARDQPQHF. The CDR3 bases are TGTGCCAGCACCCGGCAGGGGGCGCGAGATCAGCCCCAGCATTTT. The chain links TRBV2 to TRBJ1-5, with TRBD1 matching over 8 bases. The CDR3 contains 15 residues. The germline CDR1 and CDR2 sequences are SNHLY and FYNNEI. Unmatched junction bases numbered 10, after V lost 7 bases and J lost 5 bases.